The 3 T cell receptor beta chains below all came from one sample that was sequenced in a study of human T cells and chemical hapten exposure. Each CDR3 protein gets one entry after TCRdb re-called the 5' RACE reads with MiXCR. In the table there are about 140,000 distinct CDR3 sequences, about 4% of which are singletons. Whole blood that had not been fractionated was the source of extracted total RNA. All receptors derive from a female donor in good health.

In this sample, this clonotype turned up many times. The chain links TRBV27 to TRBJ2-3; D perhaps matches TRBD2 (5 bases). V was cut by 6 bases and J by 2 bases, with 18 bases left in between. The V gene's germline CDR1 is MNHEY and CDR2 SMNVEV (reference sequence). The CDR3 runs 16 residues. The CDR3 loop reads CASSRSPGLTTDTQYF. Written as DNA, the CDR3 is TGTGCCAGCAGCCGGTCCCCAGGACTGACCACAGATACGCAGTATTTT.

This clonotype was picked up many times. The chain uses TRBV12-3 or TRBV12-4 and TRBJ1-2; 9 bases map to TRBD1. V lost 0 bases, J lost 3 bases, and 8 bases stayed unmatched. The CDR3 covers 17 residues. The CDR3 DNA follows: TGTGCCAGCAGTTTAGCCCTCTTGTGGACAGGGGACTATGGCTACACCTTC. Translating gives CASSLALLWTGDYGYTF.

Many counts were recorded for this clonotype. The chain has TRBV25-1 and TRBJ2-7; D possibly corresponds to TRBD1 (8 bases). Germline V gives CDR1 MGHDK, CDR2 SYGVNS. This CDR3 spans 20 amino acids. The V and J ends lost 4 bases and 2 bases respectively, with 30 bases between them. Here the CDR3 reads CASSGSPGQRIQGGTYEQYF. In DNA, the CDR3 is TGTGCCAGCAGTGGATCCCCCGGACAAAGAATACAGGGGGGGACCTACGAGCAGTACTTC.